These T cell receptor beta chains were read from a single sample in a study of CD8 T cells in ankylosing spondylitis. TCRdb recomputed calls from the 5' RACE reads with MiXCR, one row per CDR3 protein. The sample shows 200,000 to 250,000 distinct CDR3 sequences, 6% to 8% of them seen only once. The sequencing sample was made of blood, either unsorted or a sorted T cell fraction (not recorded which). The receptors derive from a male donor with ankylosing spondylitis. The CDR3 runs from the conserved cysteine through the conserved F or W. A D gene is named only where the DNA matches it firmly. Clone size is shown for a subset of rows, as once, few, many or a class of expanded clone.

J: TRBJ1-1
D: -
size: few
V: TRBV6-2/TRBV6-3
length: 13
CDR3: CASSRALNTEAFF
DNA: TGTGCCAGCAGCAGGGCCCTGAACACTGAAGCTTTCTTT

J: TRBJ1-3
D: TRBD1
size: -
V: TRBV7-6
length: 16
CDR3: CASSLVNRGTGNTIYF
DNA: TGTGCCAGCAGCTTAGTTAACAGGGGGACCGGAAACACCATATATTTT

J: TRBJ2-3
D: -
size: many
V: TRBV9
length: 16
CDR3: CASSPGGTGATDTQYF
DNA: TGTGCCAGCAGCCCCGGGGGGACAGGAGCCACAGATACGCAGTATTTT

J: TRBJ1-6
D: -
size: many
V: TRBV6-1
length: 20
CDR3: CASSETLQLTGTRVNSPLHF
DNA: TGTGCCAGCAGTGAAACACTACAATTGACAGGCACAAGGGTGAATTCACCCCTCCACTTT

J: TRBJ2-2
D: -
size: many
V: TRBV5-1
length: 14
CDR3: CASRLWAGTGELFF
DNA: TGCGCCAGCAGACTTTGGGCTGGGACCGGGGAGCTGTTTTTT

J: TRBJ1-5
D: -
size: many
V: TRBV10-2
length: 15
CDR3: CASSEMGLSNQPQHF
DNA: TGCGCCAGCAGTGAGATGGGATTGAGCAATCAGCCCCAGCATTTT

J: TRBJ2-1
D: TRBD1
size: many
V: TRBV7-9
length: 15
CDR3: CASSQPKTGDNEQFF
DNA: TGTGCCAGCAGCCAGCCTAAGACAGGGGACAATGAGCAGTTCTTC

J: TRBJ2-2
D: -
size: many
V: TRBV27
length: 12
CDR3: CASRKGTGELFF
DNA: TGTGCCAGCAGGAAGGGAACCGGGGAGCTGTTTTTT

J: TRBJ2-1
D: TRBD1
size: many
V: TRBV4-3
length: 16
CDR3: CASSQTSGGHYNEQFF
DNA: TGCGCCAGCAGCCAAACCTCAGGGGGCCACTACAATGAGCAGTTCTTC

J: TRBJ2-5
D: TRBD2
size: few
V: TRBV7-3
length: 14
CDR3: CASSFSGGAETQYF
DNA: TGTGCCAGCAGCTTTAGCGGGGGGGCTGAGACCCAGTACTTC

J: TRBJ2-7
D: TRBD2
size: -
V: TRBV3-1
length: 15
CDR3: CASTQTLGGVYEQYF
DNA: TGTGCCAGCACCCAAACTCTGGGAGGGGTCTACGAGCAGTACTTC

J: TRBJ1-3
D: -
size: many
V: TRBV5-1
length: 15
CDR3: CASSFAQGGGNTIYF
DNA: TGCGCCAGCAGCTTCGCTCAGGGCGGTGGAAACACCATATATTTT

J: TRBJ1-5
D: -
size: many
V: TRBV28
length: 14
CDR3: CASSLLGRHQPQHF
DNA: TGTGCCAGCAGTTTATTGGGAAGGCATCAGCCCCAGCATTTT

J: TRBJ2-2
D: TRBD1
size: many
V: TRBV4-3
length: 15
CDR3: CASSQVRGLTGELFF
DNA: TGCGCCAGCAGCCAAGTCAGGGGGCTCACCGGGGAGCTGTTTTTT

J: TRBJ2-7
D: TRBD2
size: few
V: TRBV24-1
length: 17
CDR3: CATSSKREGLQSYEQYF
DNA: TGTGCCACCAGCTCCAAGCGGGAGGGCCTCCAGTCCTACGAGCAGTACTTC

J: TRBJ1-5
D: -
size: many
V: TRBV2
length: 17
CDR3: CASREPRRANSNQPQHF
DNA: TGTGCCAGCAGGGAACCCCGCAGGGCTAATAGCAATCAGCCCCAGCATTTT

J: TRBJ1-2
D: TRBD1
size: many
V: TRBV9
length: 17
CDR3: CASSAPSGTGLNYGYTF
DNA: TGTGCCAGCAGCGCACCATCCGGGACAGGTCTTAACTATGGCTACACCTTC

J: TRBJ2-7
D: -
size: few
V: TRBV27
length: 13
CDR3: CASSWGSAYEQYF
DNA: TGTGCCAGCAGTTGGGGCAGTGCCTACGAGCAGTACTTC

J: TRBJ1-2
D: -
size: -
V: TRBV5-1
length: 13
CDR3: CASSLSGKNGYTF
DNA: TGCGCCAGCAGTTTATCAGGGAAAAACGGCTACACCTTC

J: TRBJ2-1
D: -
size: -
V: TRBV29-1
length: 12
CDR3: CSVESLLGEQFF
DNA: TGCAGCGTTGAATCCCTTTTAGGGGAGCAGTTCTTC

J: TRBJ2-7
D: TRBD2
size: few
V: TRBV29-1
length: 14
CDR3: CSVLSGRLPYEQYF
DNA: TGCAGCGTCCTAAGCGGGAGGCTTCCTTACGAGCAGTACTTC

J: TRBJ2-7
D: TRBD2
size: -
V: TRBV6-5
length: 14
CDR3: CASSVAGSTYEQYF
DNA: TGTGCCAGCAGTGTAGCGGGATCCACCTACGAGCAGTACTTC

J: TRBJ2-2
D: TRBD2
size: -
V: TRBV12-3/TRBV12-4
length: 15
CDR3: CASSLSGRDTGELFF
DNA: TGTGCCAGCAGTTTAAGCGGGAGGGACACCGGGGAGCTGTTTTTT

J: TRBJ2-7
D: -
size: -
V: TRBV10-1
length: 13
CDR3: CASSKTGAYEQYF
DNA: TGCGCCAGCAGTAAGACCGGGGCCTACGAGCAGTACTTC

J: TRBJ2-4
D: -
size: -
V: TRBV20-1
length: 13
CDR3: CSAPRATKNIQYF
DNA: TGCAGTGCTCCCAGGGCAACCAAAAACATTCAGTACTTC

J: TRBJ1-1
D: -
size: -
V: TRBV19
length: 16
CDR3: CASSHLPPVPPGEAFF
DNA: TGTGCCAGTAGCCATCTCCCCCCGGTGCCGCCAGGAGAAGCTTTCTTT

J: TRBJ1-3
D: -
size: -
V: TRBV9
length: 13
CDR3: CASSVGDGNTIYF
DNA: TGTGCCAGCAGCGTAGGGGATGGAAACACCATATATTTT

J: TRBJ2-5
D: -
size: many
V: TRBV24-1
length: 14
CDR3: CATSDLEEMETQYF
DNA: TGTGCCACCAGTGATTTGGAGGAGATGGAGACCCAGTACTTC

J: TRBJ2-2
D: -
size: -
V: TRBV28
length: 15
CDR3: CASTQTSLLTGELFF
DNA: TGTGCCAGCACCCAAACATCCTTGTTGACCGGGGAGCTGTTTTTT

J: TRBJ1-2
D: -
size: -
V: TRBV4-3
length: 15
CDR3: CASSQDSGNHYGYTF
DNA: TGCGCCAGCAGCCAAGATTCTGGGAATCACTATGGCTACACCTTC

J: TRBJ1-1
D: -
size: many
V: TRBV27
length: 16
CDR3: CASSTRYDLGNTEAFF
DNA: TGTGCCAGCAGTACCCGGTACGATTTGGGGAACACTGAAGCTTTCTTT

J: TRBJ1-2
D: TRBD1
size: many
V: TRBV7-2
length: 15
CDR3: CASSLMTGGADGYTF
DNA: TGTGCCAGCAGCCTAATGACAGGGGGCGCCGATGGCTACACCTTC